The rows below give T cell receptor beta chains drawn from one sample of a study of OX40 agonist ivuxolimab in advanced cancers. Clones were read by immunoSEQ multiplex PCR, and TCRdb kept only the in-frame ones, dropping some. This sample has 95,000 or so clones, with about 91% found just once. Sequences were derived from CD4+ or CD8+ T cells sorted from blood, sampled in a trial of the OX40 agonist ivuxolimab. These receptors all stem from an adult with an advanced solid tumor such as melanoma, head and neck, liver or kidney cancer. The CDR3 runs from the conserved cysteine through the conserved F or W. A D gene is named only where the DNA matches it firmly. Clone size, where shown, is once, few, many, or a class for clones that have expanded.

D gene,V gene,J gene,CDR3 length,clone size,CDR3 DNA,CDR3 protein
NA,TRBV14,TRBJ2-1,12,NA,TGTGCCAGCAGCCCCCAGGGAAGTGAGCAGTTCTTC,CASSPQGSEQFF
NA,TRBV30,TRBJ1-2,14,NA,TGTGCCTGGAGGAGGGTCCCTGGGAACTATGGCTACACCTTC,CAWRRVPGNYGYTF
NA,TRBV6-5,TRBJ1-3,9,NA,TGTGCCATACGAAACACCATATATTTT,CAIRNTIYF
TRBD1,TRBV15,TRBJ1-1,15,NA,TGTGCCACCAGCAGAGCAGGACAGGGTTGGACTGAAGCTTTCTTT,CATSRAGQGWTEAFF
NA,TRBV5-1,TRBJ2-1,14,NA,TGCGCCAGCAGCTTGAATGGCAGGTACAATGAGCAGTTCTTC,CASSLNGRYNEQFF
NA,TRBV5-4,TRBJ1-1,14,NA,TGTGCCAGCAGCTCCCCTGGTATGAACACTGAAGCTTTCTTT,CASSSPGMNTEAFF
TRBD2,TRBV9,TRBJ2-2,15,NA,TGTGCCAGCAGCGAGGCGGGAGGGAGGTCCGGGGAGCTGTTTTTT,CASSEAGGRSGELFF
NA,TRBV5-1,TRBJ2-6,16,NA,TGCGCCAGCAGCTTGGATCCAGCCTCTGGGGCCAACGTCCTGACTTTC,CASSLDPASGANVLTF
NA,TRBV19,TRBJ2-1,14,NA,TGTGCCAGTACGAGTCTTAGCTCCTACAATGAGCAGTTCTTC,CASTSLSSYNEQFF
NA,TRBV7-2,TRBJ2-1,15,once,TGTGCCAGCAGCTCCCCGAACGGGGTCGCGGGGAAGCAGTTCTTC,CASSSPNGVAGKQFF
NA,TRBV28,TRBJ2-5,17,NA,TGTGCCAGCAGTTTAGGGGCAGGTGCAGGACTCTGGGAGACCCAGTACTTC,CASSLGAGAGLWETQYF
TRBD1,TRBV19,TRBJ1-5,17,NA,TGTGCCAGTAGTCCCGGGCCGGGACAGGGAGGCAATCAGCCCCAGCATTTT,CASSPGPGQGGNQPQHF
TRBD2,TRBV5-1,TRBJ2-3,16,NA,TGCGCCAGCAGCTTTTCTAGCGGGGCTATCACAGATACGCAGTATTTT,CASSFSSGAITDTQYF
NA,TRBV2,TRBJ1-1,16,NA,TGTGCCAGCAGTGGCCGGGACCTTATCATGAACACTGAAGCTTTCTTT,CASSGRDLIMNTEAFF
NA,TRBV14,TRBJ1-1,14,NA,TGTGCCAGCAGCCAAGATCCACGGGGTATCGGGGCTTTCTTT,CASSQDPRGIGAFF
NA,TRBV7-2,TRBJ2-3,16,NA,TGTGCCAGCAGCTCATTCGGGGGAGTTGGCACAGATACGCAGTATTTT,CASSSFGGVGTDTQYF
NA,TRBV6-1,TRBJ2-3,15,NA,TGTGCCAGCAGTGAGGGGGGTTTAAGCAGTGTCACGCAGTATTTT,CASSEGGLSSVTQYF
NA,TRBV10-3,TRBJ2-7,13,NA,TGTGCCATCAGTGTTCAGGCGAGCTACGAGCAGTACTTC,CAISVQASYEQYF
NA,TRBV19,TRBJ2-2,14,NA,TGTGCCAGTAGAGACCGTGCGAACACCGGGGAGCTGTTTTTT,CASRDRANTGELFF
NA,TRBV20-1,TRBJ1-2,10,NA,TGCAGTACGTACTTGGGGGGCTACACCTTC,CSTYLGGYTF
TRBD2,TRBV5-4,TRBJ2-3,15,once,TGTGCCAGCAGCTTGGATTCTAGCGGGAGGGATACGCAGTATTTT,CASSLDSSGRDTQYF
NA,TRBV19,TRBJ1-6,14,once,TGTGCCAGTAGTGCAAGAACAGCAAATTCACCCCTCCACTTT,CASSARTANSPLHF
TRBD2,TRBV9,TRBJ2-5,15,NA,TGTGCCAGCAGCGTCGGGGGGGGTTCACAAGAGACCCAGTACTTC,CASSVGGGSQETQYF
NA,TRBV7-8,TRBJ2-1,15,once,TGTGCCAGCAGCTTAGCGAGAGGAGGGTACAATGAGCAGTTCTTC,CASSLARGGYNEQFF
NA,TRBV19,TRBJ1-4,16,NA,TGTGCCAGTAGTTCCGGGGGTGGGACGGGTAATGAAAAACTGTTTTTT,CASSSGGGTGNEKLFF
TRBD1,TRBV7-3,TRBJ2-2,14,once,TGTGCCAGCAGCCGGGACAGGGACACCGGGGAGCTGTTTTTT,CASSRDRDTGELFF
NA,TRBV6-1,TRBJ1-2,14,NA,TGTGCCAGCAGTGAAGGACAGCTCTTTTCCAATTGCGCCTTC,CASSEGQLFSNCAF
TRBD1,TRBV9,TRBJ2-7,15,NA,TGTGCCAGCAGCGTGTATCCGGGACAGGGCTACGAGCAGTACTTC,CASSVYPGQGYEQYF
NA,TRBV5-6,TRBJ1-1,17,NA,TGTGCCAGCAGCTTAGGCAGGGACGCACCCATGAACACTGAAGCTTTCTTT,CASSLGRDAPMNTEAFF
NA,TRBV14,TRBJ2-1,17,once,TGTGCCAGCAGCCAACTGGGGACAATCCCCTCCTACAATGAGCAGTTCTTC,CASSQLGTIPSYNEQFF